The rows below give T cell receptor beta chains drawn from one sample of a study of human T cells and chemical hapten exposure. TCRdb re-called the RACE reads through MiXCR, storing one row per CDR3 protein. The table has some 90,000 distinct CDR3 sequences, approximately 9.7% seen once. The sequencing sample was made of whole blood. These receptors were obtained from a female donor in good health. Some clones in this sample may be carry-over from other donors' samples. Each CDR3 is given with its conserved first and last residue. D genes are given only for firm matches. Clone size, where shown, is once, few, many, or a class for clones that have expanded.

>TRBV28|TRBJ1-3|-|17|-
CASSFSGRLSSGNTIYF
TGTGCCAGCAGTTTTTCAGGGAGGCTTAGCTCTGGAAACACCATATATTTT
>TRBV24-1|TRBJ2-2|-|15|-
CATSDSGFRAGELFF
TGTGCCACCAGTGATTCAGGGTTTCGGGCCGGGGAGCTGTTTTTT
>TRBV10-3|TRBJ2-3|-|15|-
CAISESEEGTDTQYF
TGTGCCATCAGTGAGTCGGAGGAGGGGACGGATACGCAGTATTTT
>TRBV7-9|TRBJ2-5|TRBD2|16|-
CASSFSAFGLGETQYF
TGTGCCAGCAGCTTCAGTGCATTTGGACTAGGAGAGACCCAGTACTTC
>TRBV20-1|TRBJ1-3|-|15|many
CSARLDWGAGNTIYF
TGCAGTGCTAGGTTAGATTGGGGAGCTGGAAACACCATATATTTT
>TRBV2|TRBJ2-1|TRBD2|19|many
CASSGLAGGEGSAYNEQFF
TGTGCCAGCAGCGGACTAGCGGGAGGGGAGGGTTCTGCCTACAATGAGCAGTTCTTC
>TRBV28|TRBJ1-6|-|12|few
CASSSPNSPLHF
TGTGCCAGCAGTTCCCCAAATTCACCCCTCCACTTT
>TRBV12-2|TRBJ2-1|-|15|-
CASRFVAGGYNEQFF
TGTGCAAGTCGCTTTGTAGCGGGAGGCTACAATGAGCAGTTCTTC
>TRBV28|TRBJ2-1|TRBD2|12|many
CASRTGGGEQFF
TGTGCCAGCAGAACGGGGGGGGGTGAGCAGTTCTTC
>TRBV30|TRBJ2-3|-|12|many
CAWSLGTDTQYF
TGTGCCTGGAGTCTAGGCACAGATACGCAGTATTTT
>TRBV7-8|TRBJ2-1|TRBD2|19|many
CASSEGLAGAPPPYNEQFF
TGTGCCAGCAGCGAAGGACTAGCGGGAGCCCCACCCCCCTACAATGAGCAGTTCTTC
>TRBV5-8|TRBJ2-1|TRBD2|15|-
CASSFGLAAGNEQFF
TGTGCCAGCAGCTTTGGACTAGCGGCTGGGAATGAGCAGTTCTTC
>TRBV3-1|TRBJ1-5|-|12|-
CASSQGVKPQHF
TGTGCCAGCAGCCAGGGGGTAAAGCCCCAGCATTTT
>TRBV5-8|TRBJ1-2|-|15|-
CASSPGRFLPDGYTF
TGTGCCAGCAGTCCCGGGAGGTTCCTCCCCGATGGCTACACCTTC
>TRBV11-2|TRBJ2-7|-|12|few
CASSAQAYEQYF
TGTGCCAGCAGCGCACAGGCCTACGAGCAGTACTTC
>TRBV12-5|TRBJ1-1|-|16|many
CASGPPQGSVSTEAFF
TGTGCTAGTGGCCCCCCCCAGGGGTCTGTGAGCACTGAAGCTTTCTTT
>TRBV12-3/TRBV12-4|TRBJ2-2|-|12|-
CASSTRAGELFF
TGTGCCAGCAGTACTAGAGCCGGGGAGCTGTTTTTT
>TRBV12-3/TRBV12-4|TRBJ2-2|-|15|few
CASSLALADTGELFF
TGTGCCAGCAGTTTAGCGCTTGCGGACACCGGGGAGCTGTTTTTT
>TRBV4-2|TRBJ1-2|-|13|few
CASSSQGSHGYTF
TGTGCCAGCAGCTCACAGGGAAGCCATGGCTACACCTTC
>TRBV2|TRBJ2-3|TRBD2|15|many
CASNRLAEVLDTQYF
TGTGCCAGCAATCGGCTAGCGGAAGTTCTAGATACGCAGTATTTT
>TRBV11-2|TRBJ2-2|-|12|many
CASSLGTGELFF
TGTGCCAGCAGCTTAGGCACCGGGGAGCTGTTTTTT
>TRBV10-1|TRBJ2-3|-|16|few
CASSESRASGTDTQYF
TGCGCCAGCAGTGAGTCGAGGGCGAGCGGCACAGATACGCAGTATTTT
>TRBV3-1|TRBJ2-5|TRBD2|14|few
CASSGTSGIETQYF
TGTGCCAGCAGCGGGACTAGCGGGATCGAGACCCAGTACTTC
>TRBV12-3/TRBV12-4|TRBJ1-2|-|15|many
CASRRTELTNYGYTF
TGTGCCAGCAGGCGGACAGAACTAACTAACTATGGCTACACCTTC
>TRBV20-1|TRBJ2-1|TRBD2|16|-
CSASSGTSGRASLEFF
TGCAGTGCTAGCTCCGGGACTAGCGGGAGGGCCTCTTTAGAATTCTTC
>TRBV27|TRBJ2-3|-|15|-
CASRTNFQYTDTQYF
TGTGCCAGCAGGACCAACTTTCAATACACAGATACGCAGTATTTT
>TRBV2|TRBJ2-3|TRBD2|19|few
CASSDPTGTSGRALPAQYF
TGTGCCAGCAGTGATCCGACCGGGACTAGCGGGAGGGCCCTCCCGGCGCAGTATTTT
>TRBV5-1|TRBJ2-1|TRBD1|15|many
CASSPLTGGVYEQFF
TGCGCCAGCAGCCCCCTGACAGGGGGCGTTTACGAGCAGTTCTTC
>TRBV2|TRBJ2-3|-|14|many
CASSAHVRTDTQYF
TGTGCCAGCAGTGCTCATGTCCGCACAGATACGCAGTATTTT
>TRBV24-1|TRBJ2-1|-|13|many
CATSDSTYNEQFF
TGTGCCACCAGTGACTCTACCTACAATGAGCAGTTCTTC
>TRBV7-9|TRBJ2-7|-|14|-
CASSLGGGPYEQYF
TGTGCCAGCAGCTTGGGCGGAGGACCCTACGAGCAGTACTTC
>TRBV2|TRBJ2-1|TRBD2|13|few
CASRAGEGNEQFF
TGTGCCAGCAGGGCGGGAGAGGGCAATGAGCAGTTCTTC
>TRBV6-5|TRBJ2-1|TRBD2|20|many
CASSFTGLAGGEGSYNEQFF
TGTGCCAGCAGTTTCACCGGACTAGCGGGAGGGGAGGGCTCCTACAATGAGCAGTTCTTC
>TRBV7-7|TRBJ2-3|-|13|many
CASSSSSTDTQYF
TGTGCCAGCAGCAGTTCTAGCACAGATACGCAGTATTTT
>TRBV12-3/TRBV12-4|TRBJ1-6|-|14|-
CASRREGTESPLHF
TGTGCCAGCAGACGAGAAGGGACGGAATCACCCCTCCACTTT
>TRBV6-5|TRBJ2-5|TRBD1|15|-
CASSYGDSPVETQYF
TGTGCCAGCAGTTACGGGGACAGCCCAGTAGAGACCCAGTACTTC
>TRBV7-6|TRBJ1-1|TRBD1|14|-
CASSQTGGNTEAFF
TGTGCCAGCAGCCAGACAGGGGGGAACACTGAAGCTTTCTTT
>TRBV20-1|TRBJ2-7|-|10|many
CSARGYEQYF
TGCAGTGCTAGAGGTTACGAGCAGTACTTC
>TRBV20-1|TRBJ2-3|-|11|-
CSEGDSGTQYF
TGCAGTGAGGGGGATTCGGGTACGCAGTATTTT
>TRBV2|TRBJ2-5|TRBD2|18|many
CASSDPVLLSGREETQYF
TGTGCCAGCAGTGATCCGGTTTTGCTTAGCGGGAGGGAAGAGACCCAGTACTTC
>TRBV29-1|TRBJ2-3|-|13|few
CSVGRDSTDTQYF
TGCAGCGTTGGTCGGGATAGCACAGATACGCAGTATTTT
>TRBV4-3|TRBJ2-7|TRBD1|18|-
CASSQEIAGRGRPYEQYF
TGCGCCAGCAGCCAAGAGATTGCGGGCAGGGGGCGTCCCTACGAGCAGTACTTC
>TRBV6-5|TRBJ2-3|TRBD2|15|few
CASSSGTSGRDTQYF
TGTGCCAGCAGCTCCGGGACTAGCGGCAGAGATACGCAGTATTTT
>TRBV18|TRBJ1-5|-|15|few
CASSLSRDSNQPQHF
TGTGCCAGCTCACTAAGCCGGGACAGCAATCAGCCCCAGCATTTT
>TRBV5-1|TRBJ1-5|-|14|-
CASSSGQANQPQHF
TGCGCCAGCAGTTCCGGCCAGGCAAATCAGCCCCAGCATTTT
>TRBV19|TRBJ2-2|-|15|-
CASSFGQINTGELFF
TGTGCCAGTAGTTTTGGACAGATTAACACCGGGGAGCTGTTTTTT
>TRBV28|TRBJ1-6|TRBD1|12|-
CATGTERSPLHF
TGTGCCACCGGGACAGAGCGTTCACCCCTCCACTTT
>TRBV12-3/TRBV12-4|TRBJ2-3|TRBD2|14|-
CASSAGLAPDTQYF
TGTGCCAGCAGCGCCGGACTAGCACCGGATACGCAGTATTTT
>TRBV25-1|TRBJ2-4|TRBD1|16|many
CASSGTDRVAKNIQYF
TGTGCCAGCAGTGGGACCGACAGGGTAGCCAAAAACATTCAGTACTTC
>TRBV27|TRBJ2-1|TRBD2|15|many
CASTSRLAGINEQFF
TGTGCCAGCACCAGCAGGCTAGCGGGCATCAATGAGCAGTTCTTC
>TRBV7-8|TRBJ2-5|TRBD2|19|-
CASSLATSGRTQYQETQYF
TGTGCCAGCAGCTTAGCAACTAGCGGGAGGACCCAATACCAAGAGACCCAGTACTTC
>TRBV6-1|TRBJ2-5|TRBD2|15|-
CASSESSGTEETQYF
TGTGCCAGCAGTGAATCCAGCGGGACGGAAGAGACCCAGTACTTC
>TRBV7-9|TRBJ1-2|-|14|few
CASSSGPGSYGYTF
TGTGCCAGCAGCTCTGGGCCAGGGTCGTATGGCTACACCTTC
>TRBV27|TRBJ1-6|-|18|-
CASSLSGQGISYNSPLHF
TGTGCCAGCAGTTTATCGGGGCAGGGGATATCCTATAATTCACCCCTCCACTTT
>TRBV7-9|TRBJ2-5|-|15|many
CASSIGPRYQETQYF
TGTGCCAGCAGCATCGGGCCAAGATACCAAGAGACCCAGTACTTC
>TRBV5-1|TRBJ2-5|-|15|few
CASSLTPGSQETQYF
TGCGCCAGCAGCTTAACTCCAGGGTCACAAGAGACCCAGTACTTC
>TRBV5-5|TRBJ2-3|-|14|many
CASSPRFGADTQYF
TGTGCCAGCAGCCCCCGCTTTGGAGCAGATACGCAGTATTTT